These 12 T cell receptor beta chains were all obtained from the same sample, sequenced in a study of T cells in Graves' hyperthyroidism and ophthalmopathy. The investigators amplified TCR beta CDR3 regions from RNA transcripts. TCR CDR3 regions were first amplified by RT-PCR with HTBI primers. MiXCR was run by TCRdb on the multiplex PCR reads, yielding one entry per CDR3 protein. The table has about 520,000 distinct CDR3 sequences, approximately 25% seen once; the top ten hold about 10%. The sequencing input was blood. These TCRs come from a woman in her 30s with Graves' ophthalmopathy.

At least ten counts were recorded for this clonotype. The V call is TRBV30, the J call TRBJ1-2; D is unclear. Germline CDR1 GTSNPN, CDR2 SVGIG (reference sequence). V was cut by 1 base and J by 8 bases, with 8 bases left in between. The CDR3 runs to 11 residues. CDR3 sequence (DNA): TGTGCCTGGAGTGAGGAGAGAGGCTACACCTTC. Translating gives CAWSEERGYTF.

The chain uses TRBV12-3 or TRBV12-4 and TRBJ1-2; D may be TRBD1 (5 bases). V lost 10 bases and J lost 3, with 12 bases in between. The CDR3 has 12 amino acids. Written as DNA, the CDR3 is TGTGCCACCTTGACAGCTTACTATGGCTACACCTTC. This sequence encodes CATLTAYYGYTF.

The sample holds a few counts of this clonotype. The rearrangement joins TRBV20-1 to TRBJ1-5; 8 bases align to TRBD1. The germline V gene has CDR1 DFQATT and CDR2 SNEGSKA (reference sequence). This CDR3 is 15 amino acids long. Trimming cost V 6 bases and J 5 bases; bases outside gene matches: 12. CDR3 nucleotides: TGCAGTGCCCTAGTTCCGGGACAGGATTATCAGCCCCAGCATTTT. Amino acid sequence: CSALVPGQDYQPQHF.

The table lists this clonotype with many counts. V and J are TRBV4-3 and TRBJ1-3; maybe TRBD1 (5 bases). The V gene's germline CDR1 is LGHNA and CDR2 YSLEER. V lost 1 base, J lost 0 bases, and 10 bases lay in between. The CDR3 is 16 amino acids. Here the CDR3 reads CASSQGRGSSGNTIYF. The CDR3 region has the DNA TGCGCCAGCAGCCAAGGGAGGGGCTCCTCTGGAAACACCATATATTTT.

The gene calls are TRBV6-5 and TRBJ1-2, with D possibly matching TRBD1 (5 bases). CDR1 is MNHEY, CDR2 SVGAGI, per germline. There are 14 residues in the CDR3. Trimming shortened V by 1 base and J by 3 bases, and 9 bases separated the two germline ends. The CDR3 DNA sequence: TGTGCCAGCAGTTACTTCCAGGGCGACTATGGCTACACCTTC. It specifies CASSYFQGDYGYTF.

This rearrangement joins TRBV7-9 to TRBJ1-3; D remains unclear. The germline V and J ends were trimmed by 3 bases and 4 bases, with 10 bases remaining between them. CDR1 is SEHNR and CDR2 is FQNEAQ in the germline V gene (reference sequence). The CDR3 is made up of 14 amino acids. The DNA of the CDR3 is TGTGCCAGCAGCTTCCCCGGGCCCGGAAACACCATATATTTT. Translating gives CASSFPGPGNTIYF.

This clonotype was counted at least ten times. V is TRBV10-3 and J is TRBJ1-1; D uncertain. CDR3 length equals 15 residues. The V gene lost 0 bases and the J gene lost 1 base, with 9 bases spanning the gap. Germline V gives CDR1 ENHRY, CDR2 SYGVKD. In nucleotides, the CDR3 is TGTGCCATCAGTGAGTCGACAAGTGGGAACACTGAAGCTTTCTTT. Amino acid sequence: CAISESTSGNTEAFF.

The chain recombines TRBV7-3 with TRBJ1-5; D is uncertain. The CDR3 consists of 17 residues. Germline assignment: CDR1 SGHTA and CDR2 FQGTGA. The germline V and J ends were trimmed by 6 bases and 0 bases, with 18 bases remaining between them. The CDR3 nucleotides read TGTGCCAGCAGATACCGGTACAGTGAGGGTAGCAATCAGCCCCAGCATTTT. It encodes CASRYRYSEGSNQPQHF. Full variable domain (remainder filled in from reference TRBV7-3 and TRBJ1-5): GAGVSQTPSNKVTEKGKYVELRCDPISGHTALYWYRQSLGQGPEFLIYFQGTGAADDSGLPNDRFFAVRPEGSVSTLKIQRTERGDSAVYLCASRYRYSEGSNQPQHFGDGTRLSIL.

This clonotype was seen a handful of times. The J gene is TRBJ2-5, the V gene TRBV3-1; 10 nucleotides agree with TRBD2. J was trimmed by 5 bases and V by 1 base; bases with no gene match: 4. Germline CDR1 LGHDT, CDR2 YNNKEL (reference sequence). CDR3 length: 15 amino acids. The CDR3 sequence is CASSQVTSGAETQYF. The CDR3 DNA is TGTGCCAGCAGCCAAGTCACTAGCGGGGCGGAGACCCAGTACTTC.

The chain joins TRBV15 to TRBJ2-2; perhaps TRBD1 as D (5 bases). With 3 bases removed from V and 2 bases from J, the gap between germline ends came to 7 bases. From germline, CDR1 is LNHNV and CDR2 YYDKDF (reference sequence). This CDR3 has 14 residues. CDR3 region: CATSSGANTGELFF. The CDR3 bases are TGTGCCACCAGCAGTGGGGCAAACACCGGGGAGCTGTTTTTT.

This clonotype has at least ten counts. J is TRBJ2-2 and V is TRBV6-4; 13 nucleotides align to TRBD2. V lost 7 bases to trimming and J lost 5 bases; unmatched junction nucleotides: 4. CDR1 is MRHNA, CDR2 SNTAGT, per germline. There are 15 residues in the CDR3. The CDR3 loop is CASMTSGGRTGELFF. CDR3 DNA: TGTGCCAGCATGACTAGCGGGGGGCGTACCGGGGAGCTGTTTTTT.

The V gene is TRBV9, the J gene TRBJ2-2, with D possibly TRBD1 on 5 matching bases. The CDR3 has 15 amino acids. Germline CDR1 is SGDLS and CDR2 is YYNGEE. The V end was cut by 0 bases, the J end by 3 bases, with 9 bases between. CDR3 region: CASSVGDRDTGELFF. The CDR3 nucleotides are TGTGCCAGCAGCGTAGGTGACAGAGACACCGGGGAGCTGTTTTTT.